One sample yielded the 12 T cell receptor beta chains listed below, sequenced in a study of CD8 T cells in ankylosing spondylitis. TCRdb reprocessed the 5' RACE reads via MiXCR and lists one record per CDR3 protein. The data show 300,000 to 400,000 distinct CDR3 sequences, roughly 10% seen once. Material for sequencing was blood, either unsorted or a sorted T cell fraction (not recorded which). The receptors were gathered from a female donor with ankylosing spondylitis or in good health (not recorded which).

This clonotype was observed at least ten times. The chain employs TRBV7-8 and TRBJ1-2, with TRBD1 as a possible D gene (5 bases). Germline lookup yields CDR1 SGHVS and CDR2 FQNEAQ. This CDR3 contains 13 residues. The ends were cut back, 7 bases at V and 1 base at J, with 10 bases in the middle. Here the CDR3 reads CASIGGDNYGYTF. The CDR3 DNA sequence: TGTGCCAGCATCGGAGGGGATAACTATGGCTACACCTTC. Based on the CDR3 plus reference TRBV7-8 and TRBJ1-2, the full variable domain is GAGVSQSPRYKVAKRGQDVALRCDPISGHVSLFWYQQALGQGPEFLTYFQNEAQLDKSGLPSDRFFAERPEGSVSTLKIQRTQQEDSAVYLCASIGGDNYGYTFGSGTRLTVV.

This clonotype was recorded at least ten times. The V and J genes are TRBV24-1 and TRBJ2-4; TRBD2 agrees at 12 bases. CDR3 length: 17 residues. Trimming took 2 bases from V and 6 from J; bases not matched to a gene: 7. Germline V gives CDR1 KGHDR, CDR2 SFDVKD. CDR3 residues: CATSDSLPGLAGNIQYF. The DNA of the CDR3 is TGTGCCACCAGTGATTCCCTCCCGGGACTAGCGGGAAACATTCAGTACTTC.

This clonotype has a count of ten or more. The chain links TRBV27 to TRBJ2-3; the D is unclear. V was pared by 4 bases and J by 3 bases, with 5 bases between. Germline-derived CDR1 and CDR2 are MNHEY and SMNVEV (reference sequence). The CDR3 covers 12 residues. CDR3 residues: CASSYNTDTQYF. The CDR3 bases are TGTGCCAGCAGTTACAATACAGATACGCAGTATTTT.

This clonotype came up many times. The chain links TRBV20-1 to TRBJ2-1, with a weak D call TRBD2 (5 bases). Germline V gene sequence: CDR1 DFQATT, CDR2 SNEGSKA (reference sequence). The CDR3 runs 13 residues. The germline V and J ends were trimmed by 3 bases and 1 base, with 7 bases remaining between them. CDR3 loop: CSASGMSYNEQFF. CDR3 coding DNA: TGCAGTGCTAGCGGGATGTCCTACAATGAGCAGTTCTTC.

This chain joins TRBV19 and TRBJ2-2; D gene unclear. With 4 bases removed from V and 6 bases from J, the gap between germline ends came to 12 bases. The CDR3 sequence is 14 residues long. Germline assignment: CDR1 LNHDA and CDR2 SQIVND (reference sequence). CDR3 sequence reads: CASSRSVPAGELFF. CDR3 DNA: TGTGCCAGTAGTAGGTCTGTTCCGGCCGGGGAGCTGTTTTTT.

This clonotype was picked up many times. This chain uses TRBV20-1 with TRBJ2-7; the D is unclear. The length of the CDR3 is 14 residues. Germline CDR1 and CDR2: DFQATT and SNEGSKA (reference sequence). Trimming stripped 0 bases from V and 2 bases from J, with 11 bases between. The CDR3 region is CSARDRLTPYEQYF. For the CDR3, the DNA is TGCAGTGCTAGAGATAGGTTAACCCCCTACGAGCAGTACTTC.

This clonotype was seen a few times. This chain uses TRBV15 with TRBJ1-2; weak D call: TRBD1 (5 bases). The V gene's germline CDR1 is LNHNV and CDR2 YYDKDF (reference sequence). The CDR3 contains 14 residues. Between the trimmed V and J ends, which lost 0 bases and 8 bases, there was a span of 13 bases. For the CDR3, the DNA is TGTGCCACCAGCAGAGATAGCGGGGCGGAGGGCTACACCTTC. It specifies CATSRDSGAEGYTF.

The J gene is TRBJ2-2, the V gene TRBV20-1, with 7 nucleotides matching TRBD2. V was clipped by 3 bases and J by 5 bases; unmatched bases: 6. This CDR3 has 14 amino acids. Germline V gene lookup returns CDR1 DFQATT and CDR2 SNEGSKA (reference sequence). The CDR3 DNA reads as TGCAGTGCTAGGTGGCAGGGAGGGACCGGGGAGCTGTTTTTT. It specifies CSARWQGGTGELFF.

Ten or more counts support this clonotype. The chain uses TRBV20-1 and TRBJ2-5, with TRBD2 matching 14 bases. The V gene end was trimmed by 6 bases and the J gene end by 5 bases; junction bases not matched to a gene: 11. Germline CDR1 reads DFQATT; CDR2 reads SNEGSKA (reference sequence). This CDR3 has 16 residues. The CDR3 DNA reads as TGCAGTGCCAGTGGACTAGCGGGGGGTCTTGGCGAGACCCAGTACTTC. Its translation is CSASGLAGGLGETQYF.

Only one count was recorded for this clonotype. A much bigger clone sits one base away, suggesting this may be a read error. The chain employs TRBV5-6 and TRBJ1-5; D remains unclear. Germline assignment: CDR1 SGHDT and CDR2 YYEEEE. The CDR3 covers 14 residues. The CDR3 is CASSLFRTNQPQRF. In nucleotides, the CDR3 is TGTGCCAGCAGCTTGTTCAGGACGAATCAGCCCCAGCGTTTT.

This clonotype turned up a few times. The chain has TRBV20-1 and TRBJ2-7, with a tentative D call TRBD2 (5 bases). V was cut by 1 base and J by 6 bases, with 13 bases left in between. CDR3 length: 13 residues. CDR1 is DFQATT, CDR2 SNEGSKA, per germline (reference sequence). CDR3 sequence: CSARAPVEGEQYF. The DNA of the CDR3 is TGCAGTGCTAGAGCACCGGTTGAGGGCGAGCAGTACTTC.

This clonotype occurred a few times. V is TRBV5-1 and J is TRBJ2-7; 7 nucleotides agree with TRBD1. V lost 7 bases to trimming and J lost 5 bases; unmatched junction nucleotides: 6. Germline CDR1 reads SGHRS; CDR2 reads YFSETQ. The CDR3 runs to 12 residues. The CDR3 coding sequence is TGCGCCAGCGCAGGGGGACGCGACGAGCAGTACTTC. Its protein is CASAGGRDEQYF.